Following are 22 T cell receptor beta chains from one sample sequenced in a study of T cell responses to AZD1222 COVID-19 vaccine. Profiled with immunoSEQ multiplex PCR; TCRdb holds only in-frame clones, not every one. The sample has approximately 110,000 clones, about 88% seen once; the top ten hold approximately 10%. Sequencing was performed on peripheral blood, taken on day 0 of AZD1222 vaccination. The receptors derive from an adult in good health.

The chain employs TRBV4-3 and TRBJ2-3, with 11 bases that match TRBD2. This CDR3 has 17 residues. CDR1 and CDR2 (germline): LGHNA, YSLEER. Trimming took 0 bases from V and 6 from J; bases not matched to a gene: 8. CDR3 sequence (DNA): TGCGCCAGCAGCCAAGACTTGGGACTAGCGGTCACGGATACGCAGTATTTT. Protein product: CASSQDLGLAVTDTQYF.

V gene TRBV7-9 combines with J gene TRBJ1-4; no clear D gene. Trimming removed 0 bases from V and 6 bases from J, with 11 bases in between. Germline loops: CDR1 SEHNR, CDR2 FQNEAQ (reference sequence). CDR3 length: 15 amino acids. The CDR3 DNA reads as TGTGCCAGCAGCTTAGCGGGAGGAGGGTATGAAAAACTGTTTTTT. This codes for CASSLAGGGYEKLFF.

The genes are TRBV11-3 and TRBJ1-6; D not certain. The CDR3 length is 14 residues. V gave up 2 bases and J gave up 6 bases, with 8 bases separating them. From germline, CDR1 is SGHNT and CDR2 YENEEA. CDR3 protein: CASSLIGSNSPLHF. The CDR3 region has the DNA TGTGCCAGCAGCTTAATTGGCAGTAATTCACCCCTCCACTTT.

This clone was seen once. The genes are TRBV5-6 and TRBJ2-6, with D maybe TRBD2 (6 bases). Germline V gives CDR1 SGHDT, CDR2 YYEEEE. This CDR3 has 18 amino acids. The germline V and J ends were trimmed by 2 bases and 2 bases, with 17 bases remaining between them. CDR3 amino acids: CASSFRRSAGTGANVLTF. CDR3 DNA sequence: TGTGCCAGCAGCTTTAGAAGGTCCGCGGGAACTGGGGCCAACGTCCTGACTTTC.

This clone was found once. This sequence joins TRBV5-6 and TRBJ2-7; TRBD1 agrees at 7 bases. V lost 2 bases, J lost 4 bases, and 6 bases stayed unmatched. Looked up from germline, CDR1 is SGHDT and CDR2 is YYEEEE. The length of the CDR3 is 14 residues. CDR3 DNA: TGTGCCAGCAGCTTAGGGGACAGTCCGTACGAGCAGTACTTC. The encoded protein is CASSLGDSPYEQYF.

The chain links TRBV14 to TRBJ1-4; 7 positions match TRBD1. The germline V gene has CDR1 SGHDN and CDR2 FVKESK. The CDR3 covers 15 residues. V dropped 2 bases and J dropped 6; count of bases not matched to a gene: 6. The DNA of the CDR3 is TGTGCCAGCAGCCAAACAGGGGATTGGTATGAAAAACTGTTTTTT. Protein sequence: CASSQTGDWYEKLFF.

The CDR3, as DNA: TGTGCCACCGTTGGACAGGGGGCGGTAGGCTACACCTTC. Encoded protein: CATVGQGAVGYTF. The rearrangement uses TRBV15 and TRBJ1-2, with TRBD1 matching over 11 bases. Germline V gene sequence: CDR1 LNHNV, CDR2 YYDKDF (reference sequence). The V segment lost 8 bases and the J segment 8 bases; nucleotides outside the gene matches: 7. The CDR3 has 13 amino acids.

This sequence joins TRBV6-6 and TRBJ2-7, with 7 positions matching TRBD1. The CDR3 runs to 15 residues. After removal of 6 bases from V and 2 bases from J, the junction contained 10 bases not matched to a gene. CDR1 is MNHNY, CDR2 SVGAGI, per germline (reference sequence). CDR3 amino acids: CASRSRRDSTYEQYF. CDR3 coding DNA: TGTGCCAGCAGATCACGCAGGGACAGCACCTACGAGCAGTACTTC.

The chain carries TRBV6-6 and TRBJ2-7; maybe TRBD1 (6 bases). CDR1 and CDR2 (germline): MNHNY, SVGAGI (reference sequence). The CDR3 loop spans 16 amino acids. V was pared by 7 bases and J by 6 bases, with 25 bases between. Here the CDR3 reads CASTSPIYGTHSEQYF. CDR3 bases: TGTGCCAGCACTTCTCCAATATATGGGACACACTCCGAGCAGTACTTC.

This clone ranks as medium-sized. This chain links TRBV7-9 with TRBJ2-5, with TRBD2 matching 14 bases. The germline V gene has CDR1 SEHNR and CDR2 FQNEAQ (reference sequence). V shed 8 bases, J shed 5 bases, and the junction held 16 bases outside the gene matches. The CDR3 loop spans 18 amino acids. CDR3 amino acids: CASRGGRLAGGTLETQYF. The CDR3 DNA follows: TGTGCCAGCCGAGGGGGTAGACTAGCGGGAGGGACTTTGGAGACCCAGTACTTC. Combining the CDR3 with reference TRBV7-9 and TRBJ2-5 gives the whole variable domain DTGVSQNPRHKITKRGQNVTFRCDPISEHNRLYWYRQTLGQGPEFLTYFQNEAQLEKSRLLSDRFSAERPKGSFSTLEIQRTEQGDSAMYLCASRGGRLAGGTLETQYFGPGTRLLVL.

V gene TRBV29-1 combines with J gene TRBJ2-7; TRBD1 matches 8 bases. The CDR3 length is 16 residues. The V gene's germline CDR1 is SQVTM and CDR2 ANQGSEA. Germline trimming cut 1 base from V and 0 bases from J; bases unmatched to any gene: 8. CDR3 sequence: CSVEGRGTGGSYEQYF. The CDR3 DNA reads as TGCAGCGTTGAAGGGCGGGGAACAGGGGGCTCCTACGAGCAGTACTTC.

The gene calls are TRBV7-2 and TRBJ2-7; 8 bases match TRBD1. The CDR3 spans 14 residues. Trimming took 5 bases from V and 2 from J; bases not matched to a gene: 5. The V gene's germline CDR1 is SGHTA and CDR2 FQGNSA. CDR3 DNA sequence: TGTGCCAGCAGCCCCCGGGACAGGACCTACGAGCAGTACTTC. Residues: CASSPRDRTYEQYF.

V gene TRBV19 combines with J gene TRBJ2-2; 12 bases are shared with TRBD2. The CDR3 is 16 residues long. Germline V gene data show CDR1 as LNHDA and CDR2 as SQIVND (reference sequence). V lost 10 bases, J lost 6 bases, and 12 bases stayed unmatched. The CDR3 is CATLPWTSGTAGELFF. CDR3 DNA sequence: TGTGCCACCCTACCCTGGACTAGCGGGACAGCCGGGGAGCTGTTTTTT.

The V call is TRBV7-2, the J call TRBJ1-2; D ambiguous. V lost 3 bases, J lost 4 bases, and 15 bases lay in between. Germline CDR1 reads SGHTA; CDR2 reads FQGNSA. This CDR3 comprises 15 residues. CDR3 sequence (DNA): TGTGCCAGCAGCTTTTTATTAGGGCGGGTCTATGGCTACACCTTC. Amino acid sequence: CASSFLLGRVYGYTF.

The chain combines TRBV6-4 with TRBJ2-7; 7 bases fit TRBD2. The junction had 17 bases not matched to a gene; V was cut back by 6 bases and J by 6 bases. CDR3 length: 16 amino acids. Germline V lookup: CDR1 MRHNA, CDR2 SNTAGT. CDR3 DNA sequence: TGTGCCAGCAGAGGAGACGTGGGAGGGCCCGGTTTCGAGCAGTACTTC. It yields the protein CASRGDVGGPGFEQYF.

J is TRBJ2-7 and V is TRBV6-5; D not resolved. CDR3 size: 12 residues. Trimming shortened V by 6 bases and J by 3 bases, and 9 bases separated the two germline ends. Germline values: CDR1 MNHEY, CDR2 SVGAGI. The CDR3 DNA follows: TGTGCCAGCAGGGCAGCCAGCTACGAGCAGTACTTC. The encoded protein is CASRAASYEQYF.

The CDR3 DNA sequence: TGTGCCAGCAGCTCGGGACTGGGACAAGAGACCCAGTACTTC. Its translation is CASSSGLGQETQYF. The chain is built from TRBV11-2 and TRBJ2-5; D is perhaps TRBD2 (6 bases). V lost 4 bases, J lost 2 bases, and 11 bases lay in between. The CDR3 sequence is 14 residues long. Germline CDR1 reads SGHAT; CDR2 reads FQNNGV.

V and J are TRBV10-3 and TRBJ2-7, with D perhaps matching TRBD2 (5 bases). CDR1 and CDR2 from the germline V gene are ENHRY and SYGVKD. Trimming stripped 6 bases from V and 5 bases from J, with 8 bases between. The CDR3 spans 11 residues. Here the CDR3 reads CAISGDNEQYF. CDR3 bases: TGTGCCATCAGCGGGGATAACGAGCAGTACTTC.

The chain carries TRBV2 and TRBJ2-2; D ambiguous. The CDR3 extends over 14 amino acids. Trimming shortened V by 6 bases and J by 6 bases, and 14 bases separated the two germline ends. CDR1 is SNHLY and CDR2 is FYNNEI in the germline V gene. The CDR3 DNA is TGTGCCAGCAGAACGCAGGCTCCCGCCGGGGAGCTGTTTTTT. It is translated as CASRTQAPAGELFF.

This chain connects TRBV28 to TRBJ1-5; possibly TRBD1 for D (6 bases). V lost 5 bases and J 6 bases, leaving 17 bases between the germline ends. The germline CDR1 and CDR2 sequences are MDHEN and SYDVKM. The CDR3 consists of 15 residues. The CDR3 coding sequence is TGTGCCAGCAGTCCTCCTGGGGGGCAGGGTCAGCCCCAGCATTTT. Translated: CASSPPGGQGQPQHF.

The chain joins TRBV19 to TRBJ1-2, with 10 bases that match TRBD1. Germline CDR1 is LNHDA and CDR2 is SQIVND (reference sequence). Unmatched junction bases numbered 6, after V lost 1 base and J lost 4 bases. CDR3 length: 16 residues. The DNA for the CDR3 is TGTGCCAGTAGTATAGGGACAGGGGGTCATAGCTATGGCTACACCTTC. It specifies CASSIGTGGHSYGYTF.

This chain joins TRBV5-6 and TRBJ1-1; D is possibly TRBD1 (5 bases). Trimming took 6 bases from V and 1 from J, leaving 7 bases between them. CDR1 and CDR2 from the germline V gene are SGHDT and YYEEEE. This CDR3 is 12 amino acids long. The CDR3 sequence is CASIQGNTEAFF. CDR3 coding DNA: TGTGCCAGCATTCAGGGGAACACTGAAGCTTTCTTT.